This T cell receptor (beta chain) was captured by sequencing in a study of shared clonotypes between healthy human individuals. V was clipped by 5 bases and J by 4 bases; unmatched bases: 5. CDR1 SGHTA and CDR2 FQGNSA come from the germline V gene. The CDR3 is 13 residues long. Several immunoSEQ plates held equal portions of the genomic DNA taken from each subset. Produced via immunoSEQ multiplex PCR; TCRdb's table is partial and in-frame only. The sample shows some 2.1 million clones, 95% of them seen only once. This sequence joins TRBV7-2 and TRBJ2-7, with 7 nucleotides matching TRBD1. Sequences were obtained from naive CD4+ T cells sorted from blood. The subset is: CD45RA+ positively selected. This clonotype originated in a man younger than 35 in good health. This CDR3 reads CASSVNRGYEQYF. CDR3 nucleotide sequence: TGTGCCAGCAGCGTTAACAGGGGTTACGAGCAGTACTTC.